The text below deals with one T cell receptor (beta chain). Its specificity is unknown. This sample is drawn from a study of T cell repertoires in cytomegalovirus infection. Study summary: Public TCR beta signatures provided an indication of both CMV infection and a matching HLA type.

The CDR3 has 13 residues. V was pared by 2 bases and J by 6 bases, with 9 bases between. Germline V lookup: CDR1 MNHEY, CDR2 SVGAGI. Via MiXCR, TCRdb re-called the reads, giving one row per CDR3 protein. The data hold about 130,000 distinct CDR3 sequences, with 7% to 9.5% observed a single time. Study findings and constraints: CMV-specific TCR beta clonotypes restricted by HLA-C dominated the ex vivo response. Summed frequency of shared TCR beta families picked out CMV carriers who also had the relevant HLA.

The sequencing sample was made of PBMCs. The clonotype originates from a human donor in good health (CMV status not recorded). Some clones in this sample may be carry-over from other donors' samples. The chain joins TRBV6-5 to TRBJ2-3, with D maybe TRBD1 (6 bases). CDR3 nucleotide sequence: TGTGCCAGCAGTTACGACAGGTTCGATACGCAGTATTTT. It specifies CASSYDRFDTQYF.